This TCR beta chain was sequenced for a study of vaccination and CD4 T cells after COVID-19. At the level of the study: Six men and four women formed the convalescents, two being Hispanic. Ranging from 14 to 241, the interval between dose two and post-vaccine sampling had a median of 72 days. Post-COVID draws followed diagnosis by a median around 97 days (range 35 to 161).

Germline assignment: CDR1 SGHTA and CDR2 FQGTGA. J gave up 5 bases and V 4 bases, and 10 bases lay outside the gene matches. The length of the CDR3 is 17 residues. TCRdb redid the calling of the PCR reads with MiXCR, one entry per CDR3 protein. Among just under 20,000 distinct CDR3 sequences listed, 60% were seen once. V usage is TRBV7-3 and J usage is TRBJ2-5; 13 bases match TRBD2. This receptor was obtained from a human donor who had recovered from COVID-19. Sequencing was performed on CD4+ T cells from blood, taken after SARS-CoV-2 vaccination. CDR3 region: CASSSTEGLAGSETQYF. In nucleotides, the CDR3 is TGTGCCAGCAGCTCAACCGAGGGACTAGCGGGATCTGAGACCCAGTACTTC.